Presented here are 30 T cell receptor beta chains from one specimen sequenced in a study of CD8+ T cells in alopecia areata. Treatment denoted: oral pan-JAK inhibitor, 5-10 mg twice daily. RNA was isolated and reverse transcribed to cDNA, the sequencing template. Assay: immunoSEQ multiplex PCR; the TCRdb copy retains only in-frame clones and omits some. Of over 150,000 clones listed, approximately 62% are singletons. Sequencing was performed on CD4+ T cells sorted from blood, taken at week 24, from a patient treated with tofacitinib. The receptors originated from a human donor with alopecia areata.

The chain uses TRBV5-6 and TRBJ2-6; possible D gene TRBD2, 6 bases. This CDR3 spans 16 amino acids. V was cut by 3 bases and J by 4 bases, with 14 bases left in between. Germline CDR1 SGHDT, CDR2 YYEEEE. Here the CDR3 DNA reads TGTGCCAGCAGCTCGCTCGCGGGGCAAGGGGCCAACGTCCTGACTTTC. Protein sequence: CASSSLAGQGANVLTF.

The chain links TRBV29-1 to TRBJ2-4; D is undetermined. The germline V gene has CDR1 SQVTM and CDR2 ANQGSEA. The CDR3 has 14 residues. CDR3 in DNA: TGCCTTGTAGGTGGCGGTGTAGCCAAAAACATTCAGTACTTC. Translating gives CLVGGGVAKNIQYF.

The rearrangement joins TRBV5-1 to TRBJ1-6; no firm D call. V shed 4 bases and J shed 10 bases, with 18 bases lying between them. CDR3 length equals 15 residues. The germline gives CDR1 SGHRS, CDR2 YFSETQ. The CDR3 DNA reads TGCGCCAGCAGCCCCACCCATACGACACCATCACCCCTCCACTTT. The encoded protein is CASSPTHTTPSPLHF.

J is TRBJ2-4 and V is TRBV30, with D unresolved. From germline, CDR1 is GTSNPN and CDR2 SVGIG (reference sequence). V lost 3 bases to trimming and J lost 6 bases, with 12 bases between them. The CDR3 is made up of 13 amino acids. The CDR3 reads CAWRDHERNIQYF. In DNA form, the CDR3 reads TGTGCCTGGAGGGACCACGAAAGAAACATTCAGTACTTC.

The J gene is TRBJ2-5, the V gene TRBV19, with TRBD2 identical over 13 bases. This CDR3 comprises 17 residues. Germline trimming cut 6 bases from V and 7 bases from J; bases unmatched to any gene: 14. Germline V CDR1 and CDR2: LNHDA, SQIVND (reference sequence). This CDR3 is CASSPIPGTSGEGTQYF. CDR3 DNA sequence: TGTGCCAGTAGCCCTATTCCCGGGACTAGCGGGGAGGGGACCCAGTACTTC.

This chain connects TRBV20-1 to TRBJ1-1, with D possibly being TRBD1 (5 bases). V was cut by 3 bases and J by 4 bases, with 6 bases left in between. The CDR3 has 11 residues. Germline values: CDR1 DFQATT, CDR2 SNEGSKA (reference sequence). CDR3 in amino acids: CSARGPTEAFF. CDR3 nucleotide sequence: TGCAGTGCTAGGGGGCCCACTGAAGCTTTCTTT.

There are a few counts of this clone. Other DNA sequences of this sample code for an identical CDR3. The rearrangement uses TRBV29-1 and TRBJ1-5, with D maybe TRBD1 (5 bases). Trimming shortened V by 5 bases and J by 1 base, and 12 bases separated the two germline ends. CDR3 length: 14 residues. CDR1 is SQVTM and CDR2 is ANQGSEA in the germline V gene. CDR3 sequence: CSVSQGGSNQPQHF. The CDR3 DNA sequence: TGCAGCGTTTCTCAGGGAGGGAGCAATCAGCCCCAGCATTTT.

The chain joins TRBV29-1 to TRBJ1-2; 8 positions match TRBD1. Germline assignment: CDR1 SQVTM and CDR2 ANQGSEA. The CDR3 sequence is 15 residues long. Trimming took 0 bases from V and 4 from J; bases not matched to a gene: 7. For the CDR3, the DNA is TGCAGCGTTGAAGATTCCCGGGACAGGCTCTATGGCTACACCTTC. Amino acids: CSVEDSRDRLYGYTF. Full variable domain (missing parts from reference TRBV29-1 and TRBJ1-2): SAVISQKPSRDICQRGTSLTIQCQVDSQVTMMFWYRQQPGQSLTLIATANQGSEATYESGFVIDKFPISRPNLTFSTLTVSNMSPEDSSIYLCSVEDSRDRLYGYTFGSGTRLTVV.

The chain combines TRBV29-1 with TRBJ2-7, with a possible D match to TRBD2 (6 bases). Germline V gene lookup returns CDR1 SQVTM and CDR2 ANQGSEA. V lost 7 bases, J lost 5 bases, and 15 bases lay in between. The CDR3 has 12 amino acids. CDR3 coding DNA: TGCAGCGGGCGGGACGGCACCCACGAGCAGTACTTC. Translated: CSGRDGTHEQYF.

This sequence joins TRBV11-2 and TRBJ2-1; D not resolved. The CDR3 consists of 15 residues. With 1 base removed from V and 8 bases from J, the gap between germline ends came to 15 bases. CDR1 and CDR2 from the germline V gene are SGHAT and FQNNGV. DNA of the CDR3: TGTGCCAGCAGCTTAGTGCGGTCCGGGTCGGATGAGCAGTTCTTC. Its protein product is CASSLVRSGSDEQFF.

The chain joins TRBV25-1 to TRBJ2-5; D remains ambiguous. CDR1 and CDR2 (germline): MGHDK, SYGVNS. This CDR3 region has 12 residues. Trimming removed 4 bases from V and 5 bases from J, with 8 bases in between. CDR3 bases: TGTGCCAGCAGTGTACGCCGGGAGACCCAGTACTTC. Translating gives CASSVRRETQYF.

The chain is built from TRBV27 and TRBJ2-7, with D possibly matching TRBD1 (6 bases). Germline lookup yields CDR1 MNHEY and CDR2 SMNVEV (reference sequence). V was trimmed by 7 bases and J by 9 bases, leaving 16 bases between them. The CDR3 length is 12 residues. The CDR3 loop is CASIARGIVQYF. The CDR3 DNA reads TGTGCCAGCATTGCCAGGGGTATTGTGCAGTACTTC.

The chain joins TRBV29-1 to TRBJ2-7; either TRBD1 or TRBD2 may fit D (6 bases each). Deletions cut 5 bases from V and 4 bases from J, with 15 bases between. Germline CDR1 and CDR2: SQVTM and ANQGSEA. CDR3 length: 13 residues. CDR3 protein: CSVRGNRVYEQYF. The CDR3 DNA is TGCAGCGTTCGCGGGAACAGGGTGTACGAGCAGTACTTC.

This clone was found many times. The J gene is TRBJ1-1, the V gene TRBV7-9, with D maybe TRBD1 (5 bases). V was shortened by 1 base and J by 1 base, with 13 bases between the two germline ends. CDR1 and CDR2 (germline): SEHNR, FQNEAQ (reference sequence). The CDR3 length is 16 residues. The CDR3 DNA sequence: TGTGCCAGCAGCTTAGTGGTGGGACGGAGGAACACTGAAGCTTTCTTT. Translating it yields CASSLVVGRRNTEAFF.

This clone was counted between two and nine times. This chain links TRBV5-1 with TRBJ2-3, with TRBD2 identical over 9 bases. Germline assignment: CDR1 SGHRS and CDR2 YFSETQ. The CDR3 sequence is 16 residues long. With V trimmed by 4 bases and J by 0 bases, 6 bases remained unmatched. CDR3 DNA: TGCGCCAGCAGCCCAAGGAGCGGGGGGAGCACAGATACGCAGTATTTT. It yields the protein CASSPRSGGSTDTQYF.

The rearrangement uses TRBV6-6 and TRBJ2-1; 9 nucleotides align to TRBD2. CDR3 size: 16 residues. Germline CDR1 and CDR2: MNHNY and SVGAGI (reference sequence). V shed 3 bases and J 8 bases; nucleotides not matched to a gene: 11. The CDR3 protein is CASSYPGGGVIDEQFF. CDR3 sequence (DNA): TGTGCCAGCAGTTATCCGGGCGGGGGGGTGATCGATGAGCAGTTCTTC.

This clone turned up a few times. The genes are TRBV5-1 and TRBJ2-7; the D is unclear. This CDR3 has 16 residues. The germline gives CDR1 SGHRS, CDR2 YFSETQ. The V end was cut by 1 base, the J end by 6 bases, with 20 bases between. The CDR3 here is CASSLSRVLSEFEQYF. The CDR3, as DNA: TGCGCCAGCAGCTTGTCCCGGGTATTGTCTGAGTTCGAGCAGTACTTC.

This clone occurred a few times. The chain carries TRBV28 and TRBJ1-2; perhaps TRBD1 as D (5 bases). From germline, CDR1 is MDHEN and CDR2 SYDVKM. V dropped 5 bases and J dropped 4 bases, with 11 bases sitting between them. The CDR3 totals 13 residues. The chain's CDR3 is CASSPGGPYGYTF. CDR3 coding DNA: TGTGCCAGCAGTCCCGGGGGACCCTATGGCTACACCTTC.

The chain links TRBV9 to TRBJ2-3; D remains unclear. CDR1 SGDLS and CDR2 YYNGEE come from the germline V gene. The CDR3 has 14 amino acids. The germline V and J ends were trimmed by 4 bases and 0 bases, with 9 bases remaining between them. CDR3: CASSPQVSTDTQYF. DNA for the CDR3: TGTGCCAGCAGCCCCCAAGTTAGCACAGATACGCAGTATTTT.

The chain is built from TRBV30 and TRBJ2-3; D might be TRBD1 or TRBD2, each matching 5 bases. Per germline, CDR1 GTSNPN and CDR2 SVGIG (reference sequence). Trimming shortened V by 4 bases and J by 6 bases, and 11 bases separated the two germline ends. The CDR3 runs to 12 residues. CDR3 nucleotide sequence: TGTGCCTGGACGGGACCGGGCGATACGCAGTATTTT. Protein product: CAWTGPGDTQYF. Filled out from reference TRBV30 and TRBJ2-3, the complete variable domain reads SQTIHQWPATLVQPVGSPLSLECTVEGTSNPNLYWYRQAAGRGLQLLFYSVGIGQISSEVPQNLSASRPQDRQFILSSKKLLLSDSGFYLCAWTGPGDTQYFGPGTRLTVL.

In regard to this clone: As the CDR3 is not closed by the conserved phenylalanine or tryptophan, this likely results from a read error. Because the CDR3's place on the DNA is in doubt, the DNA is left out and the CDR3 is given as listed by TCRdb. The J gene is TRBJ1-1, the V gene TRBV6-5; the table's D call TRBD1 went unverified against the DNA. The germline CDR1 and CDR2 sequences are MNHEY and SVGAGI. The CDR3 totals 13 residues, both ends included. CDR3 in amino acids: CASSYSLRTAPEV.

This clone was seen more than once but under ten times. The chain is built from TRBV30 and TRBJ2-3; the match to TRBD1 covers 9 bases. The germline gives CDR1 GTSNPN, CDR2 SVGIG (reference sequence). This CDR3 is 14 amino acids long. J was trimmed by 3 bases and V by 2 bases; bases with no gene match: 3. The CDR3 nucleotides are TGTGCCTGGAGTACAGGGGGCTTGACAGATACGCAGTATTTT. Its translation: CAWSTGGLTDTQYF. The full variable domain, completed using reference TRBV30 and TRBJ2-3, is SQTIHQWPATLVQPVGSPLSLECTVEGTSNPNLYWYRQAAGRGLQLLFYSVGIGQISSEVPQNLSASRPQDRQFILSSKKLLLSDSGFYLCAWSTGGLTDTQYFGPGTRLTVL.

The CDR3 DNA follows: TGTGCCTGGAGCCATGGCAGGGACAATGAGCAGTTCTTC. Translation gives CAWSHGRDNEQFF. This chain uses TRBV30 with TRBJ2-1; tentative D call: TRBD1 (5 bases). CDR3 size: 13 residues. V was shortened by 3 bases and J by 5 bases, with 11 bases between the two germline ends. Germline V CDR1 and CDR2: GTSNPN, SVGIG (reference sequence). The whole variable domain, filled in from reference TRBV30 and TRBJ2-1, reads SQTIHQWPATLVQPVGSPLSLECTVEGTSNPNLYWYRQAAGRGLQLLFYSVGIGQISSEVPQNLSASRPQDRQFILSSKKLLLSDSGFYLCAWSHGRDNEQFFGPGTRLTVL.

This clone was seen more than once but under ten times. The J gene is TRBJ2-7, the V gene TRBV2; maybe TRBD2 (5 bases). CDR3 size: 15 residues. Per germline, CDR1 SNHLY and CDR2 FYNNEI. The ends were cut back, 7 bases at V and 0 bases at J, with 16 bases in the middle. This CDR3 is CASTPSPGSSYEQYF. In nucleotides, the CDR3 is TGTGCCAGCACCCCCAGTCCGGGGAGCTCCTACGAGCAGTACTTC.

The chain has TRBV11-2 and TRBJ2-2; a weak D match, TRBD2 (8 bases). The V gene lost 5 bases and the J gene lost 4 bases, with 17 bases spanning the gap. The CDR3 loop spans 16 amino acids. Looked up from germline, CDR1 is SGHAT and CDR2 is FQNNGV. The DNA of the CDR3 is TGTGCCAGCAGCCGGGGGACAGCGGGAGTCACCGGGGAGCTGTTTTTT. Its translation: CASSRGTAGVTGELFF.

This chain joins TRBV7-7 and TRBJ1-2; D might be TRBD1 (6 bases). This CDR3 contains 13 residues. V was clipped by 7 bases and J by 8 bases, with 17 bases between them. The germline CDR1 and CDR2 sequences are SSHAT and FNYEAQ (reference sequence). The CDR3: CASNDRSQGGYTF. The CDR3 region has the DNA TGTGCCAGCAATGACAGGAGCCAAGGAGGCTACACCTTC.

This chain uses TRBV29-1 with TRBJ2-5; no definite D call. This CDR3 is built from 13 residues. CDR1 and CDR2 (germline): SQVTM, ANQGSEA. DNA for the CDR3: TGCATACTGGATCGGGCAGGAGAAGAGACCCAGTACTTC. This translates into CILDRAGEETQYF.

This clone was seen just once. This chain joins TRBV29-1 and TRBJ1-4, with D uncertain. The length of the CDR3 is 13 residues. The V and J ends lost 5 bases and 7 bases respectively, with 14 bases between them. Germline V lookup: CDR1 SQVTM, CDR2 ANQGSEA. The CDR3 sequence: CSVKGRAFEKLFF. CDR3 nucleotides: TGCAGCGTTAAGGGCCGGGCGTTTGAAAAACTGTTTTTT.

The chain employs TRBV7-9 and TRBJ2-4; 7 positions agree with TRBD1. The CDR3 spans 18 residues. V trimming: 5 bases; J trimming: 0 bases; junction bases outside the gene matches: 13. CDR1 and CDR2 (germline): SEHNR, FQNEAQ (reference sequence). This CDR3 reads CASSPVKTGIVAKNIQYF. As DNA, the CDR3 is TGTGCCAGCAGCCCCGTAAAGACAGGGATAGTAGCCAAAAACATTCAGTACTTC.

J is TRBJ2-7 and V is TRBV23-1, with D possibly called TRBD1 or TRBD2 (5 bases each). TRBV23-1 is treated as an ORF (open reading frame) with a function not yet certain. Trimming pared 5 bases from V and 1 base from J, leaving 12 bases between. The CDR3 totals 14 residues. The CDR3 bases are TGCGCCAGCAGTAGGGGTGAGGGATCCTACGAGCAGTACTTC. This encodes CASSRGEGSYEQYF.